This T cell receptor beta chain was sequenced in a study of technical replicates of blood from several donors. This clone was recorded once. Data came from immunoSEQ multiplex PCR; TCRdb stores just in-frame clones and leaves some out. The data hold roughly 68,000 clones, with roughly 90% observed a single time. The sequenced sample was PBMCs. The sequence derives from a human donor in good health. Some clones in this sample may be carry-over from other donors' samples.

The CDR3 DNA sequence: TGTGCCTGCTTGACAAATGGTGGCTACACCTTC. Encoded protein: CACLTNGGYTF. This chain uses TRBV6-5 with TRBJ1-2; D gene unclear. The CDR3 loop spans 11 amino acids. Germline V gives CDR1 MNHEY, CDR2 SVGAGI. Trimming took 11 bases from V and 7 from J, leaving 14 bases between them.